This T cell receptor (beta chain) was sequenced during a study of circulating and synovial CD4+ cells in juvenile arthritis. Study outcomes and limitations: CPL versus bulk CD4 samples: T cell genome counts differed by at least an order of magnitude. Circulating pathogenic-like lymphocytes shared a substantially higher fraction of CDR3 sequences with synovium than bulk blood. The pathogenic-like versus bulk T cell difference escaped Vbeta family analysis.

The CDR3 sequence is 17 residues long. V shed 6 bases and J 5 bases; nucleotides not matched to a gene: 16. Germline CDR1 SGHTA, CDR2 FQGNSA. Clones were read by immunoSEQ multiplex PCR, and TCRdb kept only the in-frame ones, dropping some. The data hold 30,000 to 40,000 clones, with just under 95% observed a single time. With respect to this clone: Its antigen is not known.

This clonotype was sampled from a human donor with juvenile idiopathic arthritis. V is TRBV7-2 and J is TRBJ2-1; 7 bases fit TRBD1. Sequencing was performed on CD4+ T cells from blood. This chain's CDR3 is CASSIRQGLWGDNEQFF. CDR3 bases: TGTGCCAGCAGTATCAGACAGGGTCTTTGGGGCGACAATGAGCAGTTCTTC.